The T cell receptor (beta chain) described here comes from a study of T cells in Graves' hyperthyroidism and ophthalmopathy. At least ten counts were recorded for this clonotype. Participants, patients aged 18 to 65, had newly diagnosed hyperthyroidism with a duration under 2 months. PBMCs stemmed from 10 ml fresh peripheral blood. Germline assignment: CDR1 MNHNS and CDR2 SASEGT. The length of the CDR3 is 15 residues. Trimming cost V 8 bases and J 4 bases; bases outside gene matches: 9. TCR beta CDR3 sequences were amplified from RNA transcripts. The HTBI primer set was used in a first-round RT-PCR of the TCR CDR3. TCRdb reprocessed the multiplex PCR reads with MiXCR, giving one entry per CDR3 protein. The repertoire has more than 300,000 distinct CDR3 sequences, around 13% of them found once; the top ten carry about 22%.

The specimen sequenced was blood. The chain combines TRBV6-1 with TRBJ2-5; 11 bases fit TRBD1. The clonotype originates from a woman younger than 45 with Graves' hyperthyroidism. The DNA for the CDR3 is TGTGCCAGCTGCCTTCCGGACAGGGGGCGAGAGACCCAGTACTTC. Residues: CASCLPDRGRETQYF.